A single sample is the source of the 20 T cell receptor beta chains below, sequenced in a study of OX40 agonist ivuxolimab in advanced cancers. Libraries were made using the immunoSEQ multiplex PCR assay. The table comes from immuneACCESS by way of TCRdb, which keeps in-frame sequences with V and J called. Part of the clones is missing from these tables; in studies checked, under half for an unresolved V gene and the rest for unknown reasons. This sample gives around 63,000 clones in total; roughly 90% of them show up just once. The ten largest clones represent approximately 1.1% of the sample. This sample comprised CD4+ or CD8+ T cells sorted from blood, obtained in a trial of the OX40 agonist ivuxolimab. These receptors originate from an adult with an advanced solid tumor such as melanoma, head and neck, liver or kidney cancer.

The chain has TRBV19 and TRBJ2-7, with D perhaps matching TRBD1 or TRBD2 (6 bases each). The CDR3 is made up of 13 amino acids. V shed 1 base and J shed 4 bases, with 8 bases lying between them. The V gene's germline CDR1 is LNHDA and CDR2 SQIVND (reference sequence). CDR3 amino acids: CASSIGGGYEQYF. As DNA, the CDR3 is TGTGCCAGTAGTATAGGAGGGGGGTACGAGCAGTACTTC.

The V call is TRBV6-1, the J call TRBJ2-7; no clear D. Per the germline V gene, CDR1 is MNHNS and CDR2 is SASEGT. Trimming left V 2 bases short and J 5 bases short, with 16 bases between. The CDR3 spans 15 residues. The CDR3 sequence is CASSETRVDSDEQYF. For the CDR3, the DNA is TGTGCCAGCAGTGAAACAAGGGTGGATTCTGACGAGCAGTACTTC.

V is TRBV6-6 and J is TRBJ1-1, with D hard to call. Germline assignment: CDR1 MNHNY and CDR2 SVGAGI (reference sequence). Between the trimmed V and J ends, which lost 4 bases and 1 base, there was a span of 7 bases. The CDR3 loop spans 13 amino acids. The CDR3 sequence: CASSLRENTEAFF. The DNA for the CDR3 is TGTGCCAGCAGTTTAAGGGAGAACACTGAAGCTTTCTTT.

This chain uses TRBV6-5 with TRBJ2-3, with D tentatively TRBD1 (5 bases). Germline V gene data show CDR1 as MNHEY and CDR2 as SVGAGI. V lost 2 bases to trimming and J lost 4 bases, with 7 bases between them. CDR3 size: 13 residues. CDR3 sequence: CASSYPGSDTQYF. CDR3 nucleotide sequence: TGTGCCAGCAGTTACCCAGGGTCAGATACGCAGTATTTT.

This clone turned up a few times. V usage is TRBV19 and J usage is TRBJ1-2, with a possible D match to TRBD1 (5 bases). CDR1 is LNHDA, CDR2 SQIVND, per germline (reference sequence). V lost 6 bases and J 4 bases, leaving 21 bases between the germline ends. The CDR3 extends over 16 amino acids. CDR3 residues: CASRKAGQGVPYGYTF. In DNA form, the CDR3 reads TGTGCCAGTAGGAAAGCTGGCCAAGGGGTTCCCTATGGCTACACCTTC.

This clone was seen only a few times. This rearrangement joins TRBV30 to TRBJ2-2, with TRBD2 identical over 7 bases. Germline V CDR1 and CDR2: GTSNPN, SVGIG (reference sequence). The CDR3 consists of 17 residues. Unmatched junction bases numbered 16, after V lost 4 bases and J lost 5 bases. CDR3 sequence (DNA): TGTGCCTGGAATGGCCCCGGGGCGGGGGAGATGACCGGGGAGCTGTTTTTT. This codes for CAWNGPGAGEMTGELFF.

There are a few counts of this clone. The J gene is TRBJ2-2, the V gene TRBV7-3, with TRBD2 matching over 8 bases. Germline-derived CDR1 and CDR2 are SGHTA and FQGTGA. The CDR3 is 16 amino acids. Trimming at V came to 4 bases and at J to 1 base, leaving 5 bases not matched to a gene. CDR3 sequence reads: CASSSREGQNTGELFF. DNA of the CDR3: TGTGCCAGCAGCTCCCGGGAGGGACAGAACACCGGGGAGCTGTTTTTT. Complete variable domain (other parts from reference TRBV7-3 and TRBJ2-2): GAGVSQTPSNKVTEKGKYVELRCDPISGHTALYWYRQSLGQGPEFLIYFQGTGAADDSGLPNDRFFAVRPEGSVSTLKIQRTERGDSAVYLCASSSREGQNTGELFFGEGSRLTVL.

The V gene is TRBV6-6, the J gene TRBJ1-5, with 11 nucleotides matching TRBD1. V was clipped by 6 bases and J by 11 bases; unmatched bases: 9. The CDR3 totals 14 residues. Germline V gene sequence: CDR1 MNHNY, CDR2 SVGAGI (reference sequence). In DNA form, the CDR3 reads TGTGCCAGCAGGGGGACAGGGGGGTATAAGGCCCAGCATTTT. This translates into CASRGTGGYKAQHF.

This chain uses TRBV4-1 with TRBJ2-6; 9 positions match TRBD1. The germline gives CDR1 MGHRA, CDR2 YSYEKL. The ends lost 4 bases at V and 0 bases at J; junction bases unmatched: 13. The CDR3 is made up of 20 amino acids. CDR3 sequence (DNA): TGCGCCAGCAGCCGCAAGGGTTGGACAGGGGAAAGCTCTGGGGCCAACGTCCTGACTTTC. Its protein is CASSRKGWTGESSGANVLTF.

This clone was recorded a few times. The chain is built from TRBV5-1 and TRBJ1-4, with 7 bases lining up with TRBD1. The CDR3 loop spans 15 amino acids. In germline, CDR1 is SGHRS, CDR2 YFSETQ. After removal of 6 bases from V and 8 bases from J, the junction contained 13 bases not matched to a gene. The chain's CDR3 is CASKFRDSVSEKLFF. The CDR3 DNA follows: TGCGCCAGCAAATTCCGGGACAGCGTATCGGAAAAACTGTTTTTT.

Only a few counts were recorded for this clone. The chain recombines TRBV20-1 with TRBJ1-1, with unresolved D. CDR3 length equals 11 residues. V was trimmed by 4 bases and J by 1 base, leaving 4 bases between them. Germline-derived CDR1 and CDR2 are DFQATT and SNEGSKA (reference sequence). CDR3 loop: CSATRNTEAFF. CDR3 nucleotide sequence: TGCAGTGCTACACGGAACACTGAAGCTTTCTTT.

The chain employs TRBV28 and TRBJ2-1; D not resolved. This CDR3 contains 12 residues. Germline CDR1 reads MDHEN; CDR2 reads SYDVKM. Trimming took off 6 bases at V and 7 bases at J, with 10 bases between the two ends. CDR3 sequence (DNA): TGTGCCAGCAGAACACACCAGAATGAGCAGTTCTTC. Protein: CASRTHQNEQFF.

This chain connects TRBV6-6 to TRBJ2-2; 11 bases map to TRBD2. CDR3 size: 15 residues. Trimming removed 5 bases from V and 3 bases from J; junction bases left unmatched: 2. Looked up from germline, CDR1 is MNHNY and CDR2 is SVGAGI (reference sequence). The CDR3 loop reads CASSGLAGDTGELFF. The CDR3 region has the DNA TGTGCCAGCAGTGGACTAGCGGGCGACACCGGGGAGCTGTTTTTT.

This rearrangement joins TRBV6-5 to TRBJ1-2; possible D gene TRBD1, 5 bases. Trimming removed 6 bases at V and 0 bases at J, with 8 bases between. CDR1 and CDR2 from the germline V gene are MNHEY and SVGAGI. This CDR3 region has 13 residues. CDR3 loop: CASRTGTNYGYTF. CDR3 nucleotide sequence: TGTGCCAGCAGAACAGGCACTAACTATGGCTACACCTTC.

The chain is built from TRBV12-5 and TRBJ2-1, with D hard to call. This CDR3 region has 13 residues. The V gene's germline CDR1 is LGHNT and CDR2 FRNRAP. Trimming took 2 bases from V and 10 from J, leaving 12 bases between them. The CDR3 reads CASGLTPESEQFF. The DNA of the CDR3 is TGTGCTAGTGGTTTGACCCCTGAAAGCGAGCAGTTCTTC.

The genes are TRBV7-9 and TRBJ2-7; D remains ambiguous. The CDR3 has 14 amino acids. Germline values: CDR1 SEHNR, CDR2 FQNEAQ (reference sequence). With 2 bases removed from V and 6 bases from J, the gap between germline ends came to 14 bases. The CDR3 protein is CASSLYSRFGEQYF. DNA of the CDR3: TGTGCCAGCAGCTTATATAGCAGGTTCGGCGAGCAGTACTTC.

This chain's CDR3 is CASSVSGYEQYF. CDR3 DNA: TGTGCCAGCAGCGTTAGCGGTTACGAGCAGTACTTC. This chain uses TRBV21-1 with TRBJ2-7; the D segment call TRBD2 is taken from the table without a DNA check. TRBV21-1 is given as a pseudogene. The length of the CDR3 is 12 residues.

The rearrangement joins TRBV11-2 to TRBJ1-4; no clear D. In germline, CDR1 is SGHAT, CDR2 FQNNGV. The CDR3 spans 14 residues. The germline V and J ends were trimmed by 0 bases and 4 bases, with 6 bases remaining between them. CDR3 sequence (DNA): TGTGCCAGCAGCTTAGATCCGGGTAATGAAAAACTGTTTTTT. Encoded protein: CASSLDPGNEKLFF.

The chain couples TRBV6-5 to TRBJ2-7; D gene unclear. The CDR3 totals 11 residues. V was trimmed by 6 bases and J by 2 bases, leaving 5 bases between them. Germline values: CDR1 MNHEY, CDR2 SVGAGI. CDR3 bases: TGTGCCAGCAGGTCCACCTACGAGCAGTACTTC. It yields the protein CASRSTYEQYF.

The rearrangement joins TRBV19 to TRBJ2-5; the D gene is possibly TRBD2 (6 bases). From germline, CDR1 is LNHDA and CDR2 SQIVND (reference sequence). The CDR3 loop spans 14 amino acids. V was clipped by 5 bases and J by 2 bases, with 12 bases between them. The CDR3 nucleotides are TGTGCCAGTAGTTTCATCGCGGGACAAGAGACCCAGTACTTC. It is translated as CASSFIAGQETQYF.